This TCR beta chain appears in the sequencing data of a study of blood T cells in healthy people across ages. Study results and caveats: Diversity was estimated from one million T cells, and these estimates were considered underestimates. Not knowing donor CMV status may have confounded expanded clonotype changes. Because sorting was not performed, PBMCs prevented conclusive naive versus antigen-experienced comparison.

PCR was performed a second time for about 6 to 12 cycles using a sample-barcoded 5' primer and a J-beta primer mix. Each of the cDNA molecules was tagged by a template-switch adaptor with 12 random nucleotides. TCRdb re-called the 5' RACE reads with MiXCR, one entry per CDR3 protein. The table lists approximately 1.5 million distinct CDR3 sequences, approximately 32% of them singletons. V gave up 1 base and J gave up 4 bases; unmatched junction bases: 7. The CDR3 length is 15 residues. CDR1 DFQATT and CDR2 SNEGSKA come from the germline V gene (reference sequence). This clonotype was observed a few times. Its antigen is currently unknown.

The genes are TRBV20-1 and TRBJ2-1, with 7 bases lining up with TRBD2. The sequenced sample consisted of blood. The sequence derives from a woman in her twenties or thirties in good health. Written as DNA, the CDR3 is TGCAGTGCTAGAGTAGGCCAGCGGGGATACAATGAGCAGTTCTTC. It encodes CSARVGQRGYNEQFF.